The count of the clone carrying this TCR beta chain is one. This CDR3 has 16 amino acids. Germline CDR1 is SEHNR and CDR2 is FQNEAQ (reference sequence). Germline trimming cut 5 bases from V and 3 bases from J; bases unmatched to any gene: 12. This sample is drawn from a study of blood T cell repertoires in COVID-19. At the level of the study: Samples came from the United States, Italy and Spain, spanning acute and convalescent COVID-19. The cDNA or gDNA used as material had been derived from T cells, B-cell-depleted T cells, or PBMCs.

Per the original methods: From reference gene primer amplification, estimates of nucleated cell counts were derived. Clones were read by immunoSEQ multiplex PCR, and TCRdb kept only the in-frame ones, dropping some. V, J and clone size are taken as reported in that table, and D and trimming were inferred from the DNA itself. The data hold fewer than 150,000 clones, with 70% to 85% observed a single time. The clonotype originates from a woman aged 45 to 65 with acute or convalescent COVID-19. The rearrangement links TRBV7-9 to TRBJ1-2; 7 positions agree with TRBD1. Input material: peripheral blood. The CDR3 here is CASSVGTAGSDYGYTF. The DNA of the CDR3 is TGTGCCAGCAGCGTCGGGACAGCCGGTTCGGACTATGGCTACACCTTC.